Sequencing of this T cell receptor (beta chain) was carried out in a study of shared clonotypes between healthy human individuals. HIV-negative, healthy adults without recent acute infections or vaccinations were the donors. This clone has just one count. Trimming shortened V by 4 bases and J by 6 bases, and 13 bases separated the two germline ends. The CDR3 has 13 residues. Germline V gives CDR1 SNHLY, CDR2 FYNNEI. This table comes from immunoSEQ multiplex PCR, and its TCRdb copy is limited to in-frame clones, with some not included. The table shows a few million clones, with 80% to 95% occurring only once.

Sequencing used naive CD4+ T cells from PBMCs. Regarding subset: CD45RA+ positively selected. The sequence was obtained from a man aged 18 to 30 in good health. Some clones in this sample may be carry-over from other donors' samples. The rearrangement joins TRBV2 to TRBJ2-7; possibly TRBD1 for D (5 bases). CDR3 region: CASSVGQQAEQYF. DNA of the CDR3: TGTGCCAGCAGTGTAGGACAACAGGCCGAGCAGTACTTC.